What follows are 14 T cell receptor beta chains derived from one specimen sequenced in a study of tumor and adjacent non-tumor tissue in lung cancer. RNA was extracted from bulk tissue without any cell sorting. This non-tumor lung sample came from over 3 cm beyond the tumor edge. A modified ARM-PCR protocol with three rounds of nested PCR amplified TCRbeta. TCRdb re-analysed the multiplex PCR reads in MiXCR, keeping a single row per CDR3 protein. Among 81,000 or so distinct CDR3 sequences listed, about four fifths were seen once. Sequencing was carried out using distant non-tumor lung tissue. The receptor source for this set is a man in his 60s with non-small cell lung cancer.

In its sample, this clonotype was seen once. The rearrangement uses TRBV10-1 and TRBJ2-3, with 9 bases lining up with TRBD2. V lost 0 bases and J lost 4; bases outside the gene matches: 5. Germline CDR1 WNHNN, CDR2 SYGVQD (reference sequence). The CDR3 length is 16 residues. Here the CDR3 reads CASSESCGGAPDTQYF. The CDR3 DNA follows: TGCGCCAGCAGTGAGTCCTGCGGGGGGGCGCCAGATACGCAGTATTTT.

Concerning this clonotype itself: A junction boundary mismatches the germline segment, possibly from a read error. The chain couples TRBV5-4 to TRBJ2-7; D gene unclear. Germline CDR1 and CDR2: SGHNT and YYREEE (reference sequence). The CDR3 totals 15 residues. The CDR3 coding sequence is TGTGCCAGCAGCTTGGCCGCTAGGGTCTCCTACGAACAGTACTTC. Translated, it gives CASSLAARVSYEQYF.

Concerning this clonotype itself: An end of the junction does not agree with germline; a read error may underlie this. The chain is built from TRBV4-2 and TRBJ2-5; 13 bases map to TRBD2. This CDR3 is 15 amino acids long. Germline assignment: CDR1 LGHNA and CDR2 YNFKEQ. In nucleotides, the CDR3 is TGTGCCAGCATCCAACTAGCGGGGGGGCAAGAGACCCACTACTTC. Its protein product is CASIQLAGGQETHYF.

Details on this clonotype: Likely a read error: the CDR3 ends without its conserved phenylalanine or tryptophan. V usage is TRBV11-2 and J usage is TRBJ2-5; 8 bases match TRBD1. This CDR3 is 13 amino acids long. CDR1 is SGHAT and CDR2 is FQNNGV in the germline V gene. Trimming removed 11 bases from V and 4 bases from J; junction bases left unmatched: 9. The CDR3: CAGNSTGGETQYL. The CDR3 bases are TGTGCCGGCAACTCTACAGGGGGAGAGACCCAGTACTTA.

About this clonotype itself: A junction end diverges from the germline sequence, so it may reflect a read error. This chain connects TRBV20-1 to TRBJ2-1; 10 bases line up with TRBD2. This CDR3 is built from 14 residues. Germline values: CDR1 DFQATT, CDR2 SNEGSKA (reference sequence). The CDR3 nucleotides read TGCGGTGCCGCGCGGGCTAGCGGGAGCGACGAGCAGTTCTTC. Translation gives CGAARASGSDEQFF.

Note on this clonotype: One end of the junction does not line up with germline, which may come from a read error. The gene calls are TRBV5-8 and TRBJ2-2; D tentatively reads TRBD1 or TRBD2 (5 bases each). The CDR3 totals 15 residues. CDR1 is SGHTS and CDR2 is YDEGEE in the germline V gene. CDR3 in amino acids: CASSLLGESTWELFF. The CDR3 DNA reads TGTGCCAGCAGCTTGCTGGGGGAGAGCACTTGGGAACTGTTTTTT. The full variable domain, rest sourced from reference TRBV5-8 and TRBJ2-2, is EAGVTQSPTHLIKTRGQQATLRCSPISGHTSVYWYQQALGLGLQFLLWYDEGEERNRGNFPPRFSGRQFPNYSSELNVNALELEDSALYLCASSLLGESTWELFFGEGSRLTVL.

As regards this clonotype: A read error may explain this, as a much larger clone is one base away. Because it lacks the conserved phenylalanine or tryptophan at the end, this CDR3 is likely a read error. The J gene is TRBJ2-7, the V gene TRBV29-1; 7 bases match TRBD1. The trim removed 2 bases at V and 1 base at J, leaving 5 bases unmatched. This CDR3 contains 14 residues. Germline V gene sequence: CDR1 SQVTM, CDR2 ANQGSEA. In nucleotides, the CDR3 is TGCAGCGTTGAAAGGGACAGCCCTTCCTACGAGCAGTACTCC. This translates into CSVERDSPSYEQYS.

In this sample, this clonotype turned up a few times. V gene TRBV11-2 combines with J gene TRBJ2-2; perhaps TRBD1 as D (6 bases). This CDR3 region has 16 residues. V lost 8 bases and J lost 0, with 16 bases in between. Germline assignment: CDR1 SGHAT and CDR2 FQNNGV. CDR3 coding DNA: TGTGCCAGCGGGGGCAGGCTTGATCCGAACACCGGGGAGCTGTTTTTT. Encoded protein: CASGGRLDPNTGELFF.

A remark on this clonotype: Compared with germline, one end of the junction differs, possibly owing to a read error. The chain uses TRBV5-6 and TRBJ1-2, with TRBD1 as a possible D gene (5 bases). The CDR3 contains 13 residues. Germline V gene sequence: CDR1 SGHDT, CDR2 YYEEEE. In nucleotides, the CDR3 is TGTGTCAGCAGCCTGTGGGGGAACTATGGCTACACCTTC. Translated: CVSSLWGNYGYTF.

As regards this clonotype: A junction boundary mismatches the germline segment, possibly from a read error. CDR3 sequence reads: CAAARLAGGVYSEQFF. CDR3 nucleotides: TGCGCCGCTGCGAGACTAGCGGGGGGGGTCTACAGTGAGCAGTTCTTC. The chain carries TRBV10-2 and TRBJ2-1, with TRBD2 identical over 14 bases. This CDR3 region has 16 residues. CDR1 is WSHSY, CDR2 SAAADI, per germline.

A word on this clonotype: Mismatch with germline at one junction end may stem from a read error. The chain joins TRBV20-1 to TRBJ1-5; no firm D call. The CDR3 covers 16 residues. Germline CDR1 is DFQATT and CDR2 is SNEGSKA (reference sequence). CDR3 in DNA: TGCAGTGTTAGAGCGAGAATGGGTCATAGCAATCAGCCCCAGCATTTT. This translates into CSVRARMGHSNQPQHF.

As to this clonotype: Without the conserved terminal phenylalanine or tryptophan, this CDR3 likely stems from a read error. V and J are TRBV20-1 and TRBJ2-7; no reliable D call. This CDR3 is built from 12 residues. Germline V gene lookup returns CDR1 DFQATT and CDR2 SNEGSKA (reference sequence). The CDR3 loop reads CTASAVIYEQYS. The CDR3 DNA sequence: TGCACTGCTAGTGCGGTCATCTACGAGCAGTACTCC.

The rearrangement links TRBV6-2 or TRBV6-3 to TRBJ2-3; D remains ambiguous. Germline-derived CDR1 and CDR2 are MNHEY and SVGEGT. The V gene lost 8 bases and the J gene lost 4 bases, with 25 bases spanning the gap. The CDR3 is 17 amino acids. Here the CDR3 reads CASGEGRPNSEADTQYF. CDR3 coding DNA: TGTGCCAGCGGAGAAGGGCGCCCGAATTCAGAAGCAGATACGCAGTATTTT.

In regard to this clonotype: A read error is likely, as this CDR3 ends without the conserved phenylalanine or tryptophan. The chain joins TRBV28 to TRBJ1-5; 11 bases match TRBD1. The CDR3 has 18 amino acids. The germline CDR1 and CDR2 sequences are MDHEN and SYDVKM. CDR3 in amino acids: CANSPPGDRGYYNQPQHI. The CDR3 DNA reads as TGTGCCAACAGTCCGCCAGGGGACAGGGGGTACTATAATCAGCCCCAGCATATT.